The rows below give T cell receptor beta chains drawn from one sample of a study of CD8 T cells in ankylosing spondylitis. TCRdb independently ran MiXCR on the 5' RACE reads; one entry per CDR3 protein. The sample lists approximately 300,000 distinct CDR3 sequences, around 8% occurring once. The specimen was blood, either unsorted or a sorted T cell fraction (not recorded which). Receptor source: a male donor with ankylosing spondylitis. CDR3s include the opening cysteine and the closing phenylalanine or tryptophan. Each record gives: V gene, J gene, clone size, CDR3 protein. Rows may omit the clone size; those that give it use once, few, many or a size class.

TRBV6-5	TRBJ2-3	few	CASSYGLPADTQYF
TRBV20-1	TRBJ1-6	few	CSARGPTRDDNSPLHF
TRBV6-5	TRBJ2-3	NA	CASSYQLAGAADTQYF
TRBV6-1	TRBJ1-3	NA	CASTATVEKNTIYF
TRBV27	TRBJ1-5	NA	CASSLRRGGGSNQPQHF
TRBV19	TRBJ1-1	NA	CASSNTRGAEAFF
TRBV3-1	TRBJ2-5	few	CASSQNGLAGGETQYF
TRBV28	TRBJ2-1	many	CASRGFGNVQFF
TRBV20-1	TRBJ2-2	few	CSAREPGGNGELFF
TRBV3-1	TRBJ2-3	few	CASSGVSGSTDTQYF
TRBV20-1	TRBJ2-1	many	CSASRDFPKTYNEQFF
TRBV29-1	TRBJ2-3	many	CSVSWVTDTQYF
TRBV5-1	TRBJ1-5	many	CASSPGGGTVSNQPQHF
TRBV12-3/TRBV12-4	TRBJ2-2	few	CASGLIAGAGTGELFF
TRBV27	TRBJ2-7	NA	CASSQSKAYEQYF
TRBV2	TRBJ1-4	few	CASSDQGQGKEKLFF
TRBV25-1	TRBJ2-7	many	CASRDNVFFEQYF
TRBV4-1	TRBJ2-2	few	CASTYADRNTGELFF
TRBV7-3	TRBJ2-2	many	CASSLSGQNTGELFF
TRBV6-1	TRBJ2-7	few	CASSEVLGPREYF
TRBV27	TRBJ2-1	many	CASRKWAGQWDNEQFF
TRBV4-3	TRBJ2-2	NA	CASSFRQGFAGELFF